Below are 26 T cell receptor beta chains sequenced from a single sample in a study of identical twins. TCRdb used MiXCR to reprocess the 5' RACE reads, holding one entry per CDR3 protein. Of approximately 230,000 distinct CDR3 sequences in the sample, around 15% are singletons; the top ten hold approximately 8.8%. Sequencing used memory (CD45RO+) T cells sorted from blood. These receptors were obtained from a woman younger than 30 in good health.

This clonotype was counted ten times or more. The chain employs TRBV29-1 and TRBJ2-3; D is unresolved. From germline, CDR1 is SQVTM and CDR2 ANQGSEA. The CDR3 consists of 13 residues. Trimming stripped 5 bases from V and 0 bases from J, with 9 bases between. For the CDR3, the DNA is TGCAGCGTTCGACAACCGAGCACAGATACGCAGTATTTT. Its protein product is CSVRQPSTDTQYF.

CDR3 bases: TGCAGTGCTAGTCCGGGCTCCAACTATGGCTACACCTTC. Protein product: CSASPGSNYGYTF. This chain uses TRBV20-1 with TRBJ1-2; the D is unclear. Germline CDR1 reads DFQATT; CDR2 reads SNEGSKA (reference sequence). The V end lost 3 bases, the J end lost 2 bases, and 10 bases lay between the germline ends. CDR3 length equals 13 residues.

The J gene is TRBJ1-4, the V gene TRBV5-1; D is undetermined. Germline-derived CDR1 and CDR2 are SGHRS and YFSETQ. This CDR3 region has 15 residues. The germline V and J ends were trimmed by 5 bases and 4 bases, with 15 bases remaining between them. DNA for the CDR3: TGCGCCAGCAGGCCACTACAGACGAGTAATGAAAAACTGTTTTTT. This gives the protein CASRPLQTSNEKLFF.

There are a few counts of this clonotype. The chain employs TRBV20-1 and TRBJ2-1; D is unresolved. Trimming cost V 3 bases and J 4 bases, with 10 bases left between them. This CDR3 is built from 13 residues. Per the germline V gene, CDR1 is DFQATT and CDR2 is SNEGSKA (reference sequence). In nucleotides, the CDR3 is TGCAGTGCTAGTCAGGTATTATACAATGAGCAGTTCTTC. Translation gives CSASQVLYNEQFF.

The chain combines TRBV20-1 with TRBJ1-5; unclear D gene. The ends were cut back, 1 base at V and 7 bases at J, with 8 bases in the middle. CDR3 size: 12 residues. Germline V lookup: CDR1 DFQATT, CDR2 SNEGSKA (reference sequence). CDR3: CSARAGGQPQHF. CDR3 nucleotide sequence: TGCAGTGCTAGAGCAGGTGGGCAGCCCCAGCATTTT.

The sample holds a few counts of this clonotype. V usage is TRBV6-5 and J usage is TRBJ1-6, with D perhaps matching TRBD1 (5 bases). This CDR3 region has 14 residues. In germline, CDR1 is MNHEY, CDR2 SVGAGI. Trimming took off 2 bases at V and 7 bases at J, with 9 bases between the two ends. The CDR3 is CASSYGGGNSPLHF. In nucleotides, the CDR3 is TGTGCCAGCAGTTACGGGGGGGGAAATTCACCCCTCCACTTT.

This clonotype was detected many times. The chain employs TRBV29-1 and TRBJ2-2; D is unresolved. In germline, CDR1 is SQVTM, CDR2 ANQGSEA. The CDR3 spans 15 residues. V dropped 7 bases and J dropped 1 base, with 16 bases sitting between them. The CDR3 DNA sequence: TGCAGCGCAAACACCCGAAAGGGGAACACCGGGGAGCTGTTTTTT. It translates to CSANTRKGNTGELFF.

The chain combines TRBV12-5 with TRBJ2-3, with D hard to call. The germline V and J ends were trimmed by 1 base and 8 bases, with 13 bases remaining between them. The CDR3 totals 14 residues. In germline, CDR1 is LGHNT, CDR2 FRNRAP. CDR3 loop: CASGLGSLLGTQYF. The CDR3 DNA follows: TGTGCTAGTGGTTTGGGCTCCCTATTGGGTACGCAGTATTTT.

This clonotype was seen repeatedly, ten times or more. The chain carries TRBV7-8 and TRBJ1-4; TRBD1 might be the D (5 bases). Trimming removed 5 bases from V and 7 bases from J, with 14 bases in between. Looked up from germline, CDR1 is SGHVS and CDR2 is FQNEAQ. The CDR3 sequence is 14 residues long. For the CDR3, the DNA is TGTGCCAGCAGCGCTGACAGAAACAGTGAAAAACTGTTTTTT. Encoded protein: CASSADRNSEKLFF.

This clonotype was counted a few times. The rearrangement links TRBV6-1 to TRBJ2-1; TRBD2 agrees at 11 bases. Germline lookup yields CDR1 MNHNS and CDR2 SASEGT. CDR3 length equals 15 residues. The junction had 6 bases not matched to a gene; V was cut back by 6 bases and J by 5 bases. DNA for the CDR3: TGTGCCAGCAGACCCACTAGCGGGAGAGACAATGAGCAGTTCTTC. Its protein product is CASRPTSGRDNEQFF.

This clonotype was counted between two and nine times. This rearrangement joins TRBV6-4 to TRBJ2-3, with TRBD2 matching over 8 bases. This CDR3 contains 15 residues. The germline V gene encodes CDR1 MRHNA and CDR2 SNTAGT. V shed 0 bases, J shed 7 bases, and the junction held 6 bases outside the gene matches. Written as DNA, the CDR3 is TGTGCCAGCAGTGACTCCGGGGGGGCCTCGAATACGCAGTATTTT. Translation gives CASSDSGGASNTQYF.

This clonotype was observed a handful of times. The chain couples TRBV20-1 to TRBJ1-1; D is uncertain. Germline-derived CDR1 and CDR2 are DFQATT and SNEGSKA (reference sequence). This CDR3 comprises 12 residues. Trimming shortened V by 5 bases and J by 1 base, and 8 bases separated the two germline ends. The CDR3 here is CSARRWNTEAFF. The CDR3, as DNA: TGCAGTGCTCGGAGGTGGAACACTGAAGCTTTCTTT.

There are a few counts of this clonotype. The chain employs TRBV7-8 and TRBJ2-3; 7 bases agree with TRBD2. V was pared by 1 base and J by 4 bases, with 8 bases of the junction left unmatched. CDR3 size: 16 residues. Germline assignment: CDR1 SGHVS and CDR2 FQNEAQ. Written as DNA, the CDR3 is TGTGCCAGCAGCTTAGTGGGAGCGGGGAGTTCAGATACGCAGTATTTT. Translated: CASSLVGAGSSDTQYF.

The chain recombines TRBV7-9 with TRBJ2-1, with D unclear. The J call may be wrong; the DNA end is better matched by TRBJ2-7. The CDR3 loop spans 13 amino acids. The germline V gene encodes CDR1 SEHNR and CDR2 FQNEAQ (reference sequence). CDR3 bases: TGTGCCAGCAGCGATGTGCGGCCCAATGAGCAGTACTTC. Amino acids: CASSDVRPNEQYF.

This clonotype was counted a few times. This sequence joins TRBV19 and TRBJ2-1; 15 bases agree with TRBD2. Germline-derived CDR1 and CDR2 are LNHDA and SQIVND (reference sequence). The CDR3 spans 17 residues. V dropped 6 bases and J dropped 0; count of bases not matched to a gene: 3. CDR3 sequence reads: CASSGTSGRSSYNEQFF. CDR3 DNA sequence: TGTGCCAGTAGCGGGACTAGCGGGAGGAGCTCCTACAATGAGCAGTTCTTC.

By share, this clonotype counts as medium-sized (0.01 to 0.1%). The gene calls are TRBV12-5 and TRBJ2-7; maybe TRBD1 (6 bases). V lost 9 bases and J lost 3, with 15 bases in between. Germline CDR1 LGHNT, CDR2 FRNRAP. The CDR3 is made up of 13 amino acids. CDR3 DNA: TGTGCTAGCGATGGATTAGGGGGCTACGAGCAGTACTTC. The encoded protein is CASDGLGGYEQYF.

At least ten counts were recorded for this clonotype. A read error may account for a junction end that differs from germline. The chain carries TRBV12-3 or TRBV12-4 and TRBJ2-5, with D possibly being TRBD2 (6 bases). The CDR3 loop spans 13 amino acids. The CDR3 here is CASSLGGQETQYF. As DNA, the CDR3 is TGCGCCAGCAGCTTGGGGGGCCAAGAGACCCAGTACTTC.

A few counts support this clonotype. The rearrangement uses TRBV29-1 and TRBJ1-6; the match to TRBD1 covers 7 bases. This CDR3 region has 13 residues. Unmatched junction bases numbered 4, after V lost 6 bases and J lost 5 bases. The germline gives CDR1 SQVTM, CDR2 ANQGSEA. The CDR3 loop is CSVRDSHNSPLHF. The CDR3 DNA follows: TGCAGCGTCCGGGACAGCCATAATTCACCCCTCCACTTT.

This clonotype was detected ten times or more. CDR3 nucleotides: TGTGCCAGCAGCCCGGGACAGGGTTACACTGAAGCTTTCTTT. Its protein is CASSPGQGYTEAFF. The chain employs TRBV7-9 and TRBJ1-1, with 9 positions matching TRBD1. There are 14 residues in the CDR3. Losses at the gene ends were 5 bases for V and 3 bases for J; bases not matched to a gene: 4. CDR1 and CDR2 from the germline V gene are SEHNR and FQNEAQ (reference sequence).

J is TRBJ2-7 and V is TRBV4-1; D is ambiguous. Between the trimmed V and J ends, which lost 1 base and 0 bases, there was a span of 7 bases. Germline V gives CDR1 MGHRA, CDR2 YSYEKL. CDR3 size: 14 residues. DNA of the CDR3: TGCGCCAGCAGCCAAGCCCTTCTCTCCTACGAGCAGTACTTC. Encoded protein: CASSQALLSYEQYF.

This clonotype was detected a few times. The gene calls are TRBV5-1 and TRBJ2-1; 13 nucleotides match TRBD2. Germline V CDR1 and CDR2: SGHRS, YFSETQ. V was pared by 3 bases and J by 11 bases, with 11 bases of the junction left unmatched. CDR3 length: 16 residues. The CDR3 bases are TGCGCCAGCAGCTGGGGTACCCTGACTAGCGGGGGGCAGCAGTTCTTC. The encoded protein is CASSWGTLTSGGQQFF. Based on the CDR3 plus reference TRBV5-1 and TRBJ2-1, the full variable domain is KAGVTQTPRYLIKTRGQQVTLSCSPISGHRSVSWYQQTPGQGLQFLFEYFSETQRNKGNFPGRFSGRQFSNSRSEMNVSTLELGDSALYLCASSWGTLTSGGQQFFGPGTRLTVL.

This chain joins TRBV9 and TRBJ2-5, with 12 bases that match TRBD2. The CDR3 consists of 15 residues. V was pared by 0 bases and J by 4 bases, with 1 base of the junction left unmatched. Germline lookup yields CDR1 SGDLS and CDR2 YYNGEE. CDR3 sequence: CASSVEGLAGETQYF. For the CDR3, the DNA is TGTGCCAGCAGCGTAGAGGGACTAGCGGGAGAGACCCAGTACTTC.

This clonotype was picked up many times. This chain connects TRBV5-6 to TRBJ2-7; D gene ambiguous. Germline CDR1 reads SGHDT; CDR2 reads YYEEEE. V was pared by 4 bases and J by 3 bases, with 20 bases between. The CDR3 sequence is 16 residues long. The CDR3 region has the DNA TGTGCCAGCAGCCCTGGGGTGCAGACATACTTCTACGAGCAGTACTTC. Amino acids: CASSPGVQTYFYEQYF.

This clonotype was detected only a few times. The chain recombines TRBV24-1 with TRBJ2-3; D not certain. V gave up 5 bases and J gave up 6 bases, with 11 bases separating them. The length of the CDR3 is 13 residues. Looked up from germline, CDR1 is KGHDR and CDR2 is SFDVKD. The chain's CDR3 is CATSGQARDTQYF. CDR3 DNA: TGTGCCACCAGTGGCCAAGCGCGGGATACGCAGTATTTT.

This clonotype was observed at least ten times. The V call is TRBV7-8, the J call TRBJ2-1; D is perhaps TRBD1 (5 bases). Trimming pared 2 bases from V and 2 bases from J, leaving 13 bases between. The CDR3 extends over 16 amino acids. Germline CDR1 reads SGHVS; CDR2 reads FQNEAQ. In DNA form, the CDR3 reads TGTGCCAGCAGCTTAACTACACAGGCTACCTACAATGAGCAGTTCTTC. Protein product: CASSLTTQATYNEQFF.

The chain combines TRBV6-5 with TRBJ1-2, with 9 bases lining up with TRBD1. Germline V CDR1 and CDR2: MNHEY, SVGAGI. V shed 0 bases and J 6 bases; nucleotides not matched to a gene: 11. The CDR3 length is 17 residues. As DNA, the CDR3 is TGTGCCAGCAGTTACTCCGGTACAGGGGGCGAAATGAATGGCTACACCTTC. Amino acids: CASSYSGTGGEMNGYTF.